The 14 T cell receptor beta chains below were found in one sample sequenced in a study of control samples from healthy donors and cancer patients. Generated by immunoSEQ multiplex PCR, the TCRdb table keeps only in-frame clones and is missing some. This sample has roughly 400,000 clones, with over 75% found just once. The sample consisted of PBMCs. These receptors were obtained from a man in his forties with head and neck cancer.

V gene TRBV7-2 combines with J gene TRBJ2-5; no clear D gene. V shed 3 bases and J shed 3 bases, with 11 bases lying between them. The CDR3 runs 14 residues. The germline CDR1 and CDR2 sequences are SGHTA and FQGNSA. CDR3 in amino acids: CASSFGGSKETQYF. DNA for the CDR3: TGTGCCAGCAGCTTTGGTGGGTCCAAAGAGACCCAGTACTTC.

CDR3 protein: CASVGVGTGNQPQHF. In DNA form, the CDR3 reads TGCGCCAGCGTAGGTGTCGGGACAGGGAATCAGCCCCAGCATTTT. The gene calls are TRBV23-1 and TRBJ1-5; TRBD1 agrees at 9 bases. TRBV23-1 is identified as an open reading frame with a role that is uncertain. V dropped 8 bases and J dropped 4; count of bases not matched to a gene: 9. The CDR3 runs to 15 residues.

This clone was observed a handful of times. V gene TRBV30 combines with J gene TRBJ1-1; D is undetermined. Germline V lookup: CDR1 GTSNPN, CDR2 SVGIG (reference sequence). This CDR3 has 12 residues. Between the trimmed V and J ends, which lost 2 bases and 6 bases, there was a span of 10 bases. The CDR3 sequence is CAWSMGRAEAFF. The CDR3 bases are TGTGCCTGGAGTATGGGAAGGGCTGAAGCTTTCTTT.

This chain links TRBV9 with TRBJ2-2; D unclear. CDR3 length: 13 amino acids. Germline values: CDR1 SGDLS, CDR2 YYNGEE. V shed 1 base and J shed 5 bases, with 6 bases lying between them. The CDR3 coding sequence is TGTGCCAGCAGCGTAAGAGGAACCGGGGAGCTGTTTTTT. Its protein is CASSVRGTGELFF.

The rearrangement joins TRBV11-3 to TRBJ2-1; D is possibly TRBD1 (7 bases). The V and J ends lost 3 bases and 7 bases respectively, with 13 bases between them. The CDR3 has 14 amino acids. CDR1 is SGHNT and CDR2 is YENEEA in the germline V gene. The CDR3 nucleotides read TGTGCCAGCAGCTTTCCAGGGGGGTGGAATGAGCAGTTCTTC. Translating it yields CASSFPGGWNEQFF.

The gene calls are TRBV5-6 and TRBJ2-3; the match to TRBD1 covers 8 bases. The CDR3 is 16 residues long. CDR1 and CDR2 from the germline V gene are SGHDT and YYEEEE. V trimming: 4 bases; J trimming: 2 bases; junction bases outside the gene matches: 9. The CDR3 region is CASSRRTGGSTDTQYF. CDR3 in DNA: TGTGCCAGCAGCCGCCGAACAGGGGGTTCCACAGATACGCAGTATTTT. The full variable domain, completed using reference TRBV5-6 and TRBJ2-3, is DAGVTQSPTHLIKTRGQQVTLRCSPKSGHDTVSWYQQALGQGPQFIFQYYEEEERQRGNFPDRFSGHQFPNYSSELNVNALLLGDSALYLCASSRRTGGSTDTQYFGPGTRLTVL.

The rearrangement links TRBV18 to TRBJ2-3; D is uncertain. V lost 7 bases and J 5 bases, leaving 13 bases between the germline ends. The CDR3 extends over 13 amino acids. The V gene's germline CDR1 is KGHSH and CDR2 LQKENI. CDR3 region: CASLVAVGDTQYF. Here the CDR3 DNA reads TGTGCCAGCTTAGTAGCTGTGGGAGATACGCAGTATTTT.

This chain joins TRBV6-1 and TRBJ2-1, with no clear D. The germline gives CDR1 MNHNS, CDR2 SASEGT. The CDR3 runs 16 residues. Trimming cost V 0 bases and J 0 bases, with 9 bases left between them. CDR3 residues: CASSEARLYSYNEQFF. The CDR3 coding sequence is TGTGCCAGCAGTGAAGCTCGGCTATACTCCTACAATGAGCAGTTCTTC.

The chain carries TRBV29-1 and TRBJ2-7; D is tentatively TRBD1 or TRBD2 (5 bases each). V lost 6 bases, J lost 7 bases, and 22 bases lay in between. CDR1 is SQVTM and CDR2 is ANQGSEA in the germline V gene. CDR3 length: 14 amino acids. Written as DNA, the CDR3 is TGCAGCGTCAAATCCGGGACCCTTCCCTGGGAGCAGTACTTC. This sequence encodes CSVKSGTLPWEQYF.

The rearrangement links TRBV29-1 to TRBJ2-3; the D is unclear. Germline V lookup: CDR1 SQVTM, CDR2 ANQGSEA. The V and J ends lost 7 bases and 2 bases respectively, with 10 bases between them. The CDR3 contains 12 residues. CDR3 in amino acids: CSGRWDTDTQYF. DNA of the CDR3: TGCAGCGGTCGGTGGGACACAGATACGCAGTATTTT.

The CDR3 is CASSVAPAGHTDTQYF. CDR3 DNA: TGTGCCAGCAGCGTAGCCCCAGCGGGCCACACAGATACGCAGTATTTT. V is TRBV9 and J is TRBJ2-3; a possible D gene is TRBD2 (6 bases). Germline CDR1 SGDLS, CDR2 YYNGEE. The CDR3 runs to 16 residues. V was clipped by 0 bases and J by 2 bases, with 13 bases between them.

The rearrangement uses TRBV30 and TRBJ2-7; a weak D match, TRBD2 (5 bases). The CDR3 has 13 residues. Per germline, CDR1 GTSNPN and CDR2 SVGIG (reference sequence). V was shortened by 5 bases and J by 4 bases, with 15 bases between the two germline ends. CDR3 bases: TGTGCCTGGGGGCGGACTGAGGTATACGAGCAGTACTTC. Residues: CAWGRTEVYEQYF.

V gene TRBV6-5 combines with J gene TRBJ1-1, with 9 bases that match TRBD1. This CDR3 comprises 15 residues. The ends lost 5 bases at V and 9 bases at J; junction bases unmatched: 13. Per germline, CDR1 MNHEY and CDR2 SVGAGI. The CDR3 DNA follows: TGTGCCAGCAGTCCCGGACAGGGGTGGGGTGATAAAGCTTTCTTT. This sequence encodes CASSPGQGWGDKAFF.

The chain couples TRBV5-5 to TRBJ1-2; 9 nucleotides line up with TRBD1. CDR1 SGHKS and CDR2 YYEKEE come from the germline V gene (reference sequence). V lost 3 bases, J lost 6 bases, and 9 bases stayed unmatched. The CDR3 runs 15 residues. The CDR3 reads CASSSDRGHRHGYTF. CDR3 bases: TGTGCCAGCAGCTCGGACAGGGGACATAGGCATGGCTACACCTTC.